This TCR beta chain was identified in a study of cytomegalovirus exposure and HLA in healthy donors. The PCR contained 60 Vbeta and 13 Jbeta primers. The assay was immunoSEQ multiplex PCR, and TCRdb's table has in-frame clones only and misses some. The sample records over 150,000 clones, 60% to 85% being singletons. Between the trimmed V and J ends, which lost 1 base and 0 bases, there was a span of 9 bases. The CDR3 is made up of 16 amino acids. Germline V CDR1 and CDR2: LNHDA, SQIVND (reference sequence). Worth noting for this clone: Its specificity is unknown.

Regarding the study as a whole: Accurate prediction of most subjects' HLA-A and HLA-B alleles from TCR beta sequences was reported. Later on, an analysis found that several of the most significant clusters appeared to be linked to common viral pathogens, which included parvovirus B19. In an earlier analysis, about 87% or about 30%: the productive usage of most TCR beta V segments.

The sequence was collected from a male donor in good health and CMV-seropositive. This sequence joins TRBV19 and TRBJ1-4; weak D call: TRBD1 (6 bases). The specimen sequenced was PBMCs. CDR3 nucleotides: TGTGCCAGTAGTATAGGAAGGACAGCAACTAATGAAAAACTGTTTTTT. This gives the protein CASSIGRTATNEKLFF.